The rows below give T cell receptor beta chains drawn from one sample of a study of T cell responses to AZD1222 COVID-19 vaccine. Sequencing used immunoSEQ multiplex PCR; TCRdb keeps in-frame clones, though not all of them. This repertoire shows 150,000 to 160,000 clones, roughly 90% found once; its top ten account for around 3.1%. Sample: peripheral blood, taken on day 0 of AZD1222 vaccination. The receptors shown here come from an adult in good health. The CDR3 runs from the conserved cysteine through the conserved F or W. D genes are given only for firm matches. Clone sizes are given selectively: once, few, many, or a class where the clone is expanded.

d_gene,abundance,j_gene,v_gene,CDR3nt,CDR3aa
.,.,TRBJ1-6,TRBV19,TGTGCCAGTAGTTCGTGGGGGTCTACAGGGAATTCACCCCTCCACTTT,CASSSWGSTGNSPLHF
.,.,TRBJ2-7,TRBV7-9,TGTGCCAGCAGCCGGCAGGGTGCGGGGAACTCCTACGAGCAGTACTTC,CASSRQGAGNSYEQYF
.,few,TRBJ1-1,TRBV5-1,TGCGCCAGCAGCCCGACAGAGGCGAACACTGAAGCTTTCTTT,CASSPTEANTEAFF
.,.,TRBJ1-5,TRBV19,TGTGCCAGTAGCGACAATCAGCCCCAGCATTTT,CASSDNQPQHF
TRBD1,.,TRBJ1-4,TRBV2,TGTGCCAGCAGCGAACAGGGGGGAGCTAATGAAAAACTGTTTTTT,CASSEQGGANEKLFF
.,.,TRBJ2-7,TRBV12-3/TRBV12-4,TGTGCCAGCAGTTTAGCAGGGGACGAGCAGTACTTC,CASSLAGDEQYF
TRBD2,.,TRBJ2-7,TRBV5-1,TGCGCCAGCAGCTCGGGACTAGCGGGGGGGCCTGGTGAGCAGTACTTC,CASSSGLAGGPGEQYF
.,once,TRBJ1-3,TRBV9,TGTGCCAGCAGCTTTGACGGACACTCTGGAAACACCATATATTTT,CASSFDGHSGNTIYF
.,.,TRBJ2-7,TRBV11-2,TGTGCCAGCAGCTCCTATAACGAGCAGTACTTC,CASSSYNEQYF
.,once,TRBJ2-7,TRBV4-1,TGCGCCAGCAGCCGGGAGGAGGGTTTCGACGAGCAGTACTTC,CASSREEGFDEQYF
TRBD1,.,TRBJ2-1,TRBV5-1,TGCGCCAGCAGCCCAGGGGGCCCGATCGGCAATGAGCAGTTCTTC,CASSPGGPIGNEQFF
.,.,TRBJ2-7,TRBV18,TGTGCCAGCTCACCACCGAACCGGGGGCCGCCCCTCTCCTACGAGCAGTACTTC,CASSPPNRGPPLSYEQYF
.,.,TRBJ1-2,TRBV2,TGTGCCAGCAGTGAAAATCTCGCCAGGGCTAACTATGGCTACACCTTC,CASSENLARANYGYTF
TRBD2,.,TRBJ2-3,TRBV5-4,TGTGCCAGCAGCTGGGGACTAGCTACAGATACGCAGTATTTT,CASSWGLATDTQYF
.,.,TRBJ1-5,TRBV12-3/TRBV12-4,TGTGCTTCCAGCCTGGGCGGTCAGCCCCAGCATTTT,CASSLGGQPQHF
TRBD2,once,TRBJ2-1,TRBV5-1,TGCGCCAGCAGCTGGGGACTAGCGGGGGAGAGCTCCTACAATGAGCAGTTCTTC,CASSWGLAGESSYNEQFF
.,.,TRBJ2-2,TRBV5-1,TGCGCCAGCAGCGATGGACTGAACACCGGGGAGCTGTTTTTT,CASSDGLNTGELFF
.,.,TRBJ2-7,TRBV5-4,TGTGCCAGCAGCCGGGACTCCAACTACGAGCAGTACTTC,CASSRDSNYEQYF
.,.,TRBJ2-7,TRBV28,TGTGCCAGCAGGGTCTCGGAGAGCTCCTACGAGCAGTACTTC,CASRVSESSYEQYF
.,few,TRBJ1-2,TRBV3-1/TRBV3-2,TGTGCCAGCAGCCTGGACAGCTATGGCTACACCTTC,CASSLDSYGYTF
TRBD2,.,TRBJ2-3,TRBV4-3,TGCGCCAGCAGCCAAGATATTGGCGGGGGAAACACAGATACGCAGTATTTT,CASSQDIGGGNTDTQYF
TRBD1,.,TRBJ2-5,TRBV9,TGTGCCAGCAGCGTAGATCCGACAGGGCAAGAGACCCAGTACTTC,CASSVDPTGQETQYF
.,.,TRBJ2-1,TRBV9,TGTGCCAGCAGCGTAGCCCTAGCCTCCTACAATGAGCAGTTCTTC,CASSVALASYNEQFF
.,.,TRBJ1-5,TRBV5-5,TGTGCCAGCAGCTTGGCCGGGTCTCAGCCCCAGCATTTT,CASSLAGSQPQHF